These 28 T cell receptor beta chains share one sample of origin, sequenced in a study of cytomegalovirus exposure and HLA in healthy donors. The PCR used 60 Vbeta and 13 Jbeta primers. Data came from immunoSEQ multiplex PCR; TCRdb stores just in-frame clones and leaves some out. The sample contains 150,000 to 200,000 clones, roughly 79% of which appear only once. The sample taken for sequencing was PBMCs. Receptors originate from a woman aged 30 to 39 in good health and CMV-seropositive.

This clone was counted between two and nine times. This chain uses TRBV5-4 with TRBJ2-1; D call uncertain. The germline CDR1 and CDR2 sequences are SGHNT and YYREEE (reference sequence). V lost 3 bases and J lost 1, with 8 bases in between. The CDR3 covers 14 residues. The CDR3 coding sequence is TGTGCCAGCAGCTCTAAATCTTCCTACAATGAGCAGTTCTTC. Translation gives CASSSKSSYNEQFF.

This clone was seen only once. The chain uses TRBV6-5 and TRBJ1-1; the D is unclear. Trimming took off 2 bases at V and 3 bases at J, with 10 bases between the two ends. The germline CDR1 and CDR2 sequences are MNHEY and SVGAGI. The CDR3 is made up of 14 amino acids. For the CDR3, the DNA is TGTGCCAGCAGTTACGAGGGTTGGGACACTGAAGCTTTCTTT. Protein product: CASSYEGWDTEAFF.

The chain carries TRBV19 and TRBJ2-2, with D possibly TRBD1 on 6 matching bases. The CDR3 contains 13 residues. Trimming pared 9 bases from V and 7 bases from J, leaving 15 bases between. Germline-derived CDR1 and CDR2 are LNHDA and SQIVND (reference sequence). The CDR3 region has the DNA TGTGCCAGCGATCAGGGGAATGACGGGGAGCTGTTTTTT. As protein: CASDQGNDGELFF.

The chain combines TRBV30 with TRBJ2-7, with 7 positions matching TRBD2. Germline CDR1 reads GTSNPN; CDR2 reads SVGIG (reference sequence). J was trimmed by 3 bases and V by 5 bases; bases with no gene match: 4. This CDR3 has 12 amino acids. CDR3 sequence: CAWGEGRYEQYF. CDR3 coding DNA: TGTGCCTGGGGGGAGGGACGCTACGAGCAGTACTTC. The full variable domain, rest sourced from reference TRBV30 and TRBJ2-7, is SQTIHQWPATLVQPVGSPLSLECTVEGTSNPNLYWYRQAAGRGLQLLFYSVGIGQISSEVPQNLSASRPQDRQFILSSKKLLLSDSGFYLCAWGEGRYEQYFGPGTRLTVT.

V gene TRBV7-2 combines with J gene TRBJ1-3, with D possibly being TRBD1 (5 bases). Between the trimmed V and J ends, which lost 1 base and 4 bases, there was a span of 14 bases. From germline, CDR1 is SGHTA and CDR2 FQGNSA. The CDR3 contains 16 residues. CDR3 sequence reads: CASSLVGPAEGNTIYF. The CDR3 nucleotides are TGTGCCAGCAGCTTAGTGGGGCCGGCGGAGGGAAACACCATATATTTT.

CDR3 DNA: TGTGCCAGCAGCTTATCGGGGGACCAGCCCCAGCATTTT. Protein: CASSLSGDQPQHF. The chain links TRBV11-2 to TRBJ1-5, with a tentative D call TRBD1 (5 bases). The germline CDR1 and CDR2 sequences are SGHAT and FQNNGV. The CDR3 has 13 residues. Trimming removed 2 bases from V and 7 bases from J, with 9 bases in between. Based on the CDR3 plus reference TRBV11-2 and TRBJ1-5, the full variable domain is EAGVAQSPRYKIIEKRQSVAFWCNPISGHATLYWYQQILGQGPKLLIQFQNNGVVDDSQLPKDRFSAERLKGVDSTLKIQPAKLEDSAVYLCASSLSGDQPQHFGDGTRLSIL.

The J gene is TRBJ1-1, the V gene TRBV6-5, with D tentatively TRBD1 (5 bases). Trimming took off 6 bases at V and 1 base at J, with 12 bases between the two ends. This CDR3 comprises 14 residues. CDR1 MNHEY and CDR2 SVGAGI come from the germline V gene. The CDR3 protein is CASRTGLPNTEAFF. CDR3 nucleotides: TGTGCCAGCAGGACGGGACTGCCGAACACTGAAGCTTTCTTT.

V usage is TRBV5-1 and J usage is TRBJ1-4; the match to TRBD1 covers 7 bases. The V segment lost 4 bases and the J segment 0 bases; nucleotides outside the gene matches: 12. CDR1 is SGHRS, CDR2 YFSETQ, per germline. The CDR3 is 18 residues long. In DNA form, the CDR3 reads TGCGCCAGCAGCGTGATTCCGGGACAGACGGCAACTAATGAAAAACTGTTTTTT. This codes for CASSVIPGQTATNEKLFF.

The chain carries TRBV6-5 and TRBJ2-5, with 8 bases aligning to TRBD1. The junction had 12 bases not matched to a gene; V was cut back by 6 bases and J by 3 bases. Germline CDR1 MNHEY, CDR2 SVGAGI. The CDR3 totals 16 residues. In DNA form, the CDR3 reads TGTGCCAGCAGATACAGGGGGTGGGAATTCGAAGAGACCCAGTACTTC. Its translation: CASRYRGWEFEETQYF.

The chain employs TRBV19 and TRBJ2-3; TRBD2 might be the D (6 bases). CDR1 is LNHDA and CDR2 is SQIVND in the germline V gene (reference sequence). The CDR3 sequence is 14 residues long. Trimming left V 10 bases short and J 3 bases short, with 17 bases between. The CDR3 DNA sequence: TGTGCCACAGAAAGCCCCCGGGGGACAGATACGCAGTATTTT. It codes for CATESPRGTDTQYF. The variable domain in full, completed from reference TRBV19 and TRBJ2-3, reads DGGITQSPKYLFRKEGQNVTLSCEQNLNHDAMYWYRQDPGQGLRLIYYSQIVNDFQKGDIAEGYSVSREKKESFPLTVTSAQKNPTAFYLCATESPRGTDTQYFGPGTRLTVL.

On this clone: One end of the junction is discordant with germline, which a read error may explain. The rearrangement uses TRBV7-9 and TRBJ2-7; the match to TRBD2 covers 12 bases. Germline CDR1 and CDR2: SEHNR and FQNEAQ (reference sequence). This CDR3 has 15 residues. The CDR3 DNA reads TGTTCCAGCGGACTGAATCTAGCGGGAGGGAGTGAGCAGTACTTC. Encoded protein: CSSGLNLAGGSEQYF.

Here the CDR3 DNA reads TGTGCCAGCAGTTATGGAGGGAGTAGGGAGCAGTACTTC. Translated: CASSYGGSREQYF. This sequence joins TRBV6-6 and TRBJ2-7, with a weak D call TRBD2 (6 bases). The CDR3 is 13 residues long. Trimming took 3 bases from V and 7 from J, leaving 13 bases between them. Germline values: CDR1 MNHNY, CDR2 SVGAGI (reference sequence).

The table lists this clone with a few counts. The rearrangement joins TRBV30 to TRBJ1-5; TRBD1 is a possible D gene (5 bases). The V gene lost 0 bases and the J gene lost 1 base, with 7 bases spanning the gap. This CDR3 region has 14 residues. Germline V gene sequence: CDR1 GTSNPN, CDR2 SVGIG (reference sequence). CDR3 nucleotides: TGTGCCTGGAGTGTAAAGGGGAGCAATCAGCCCCAGCATTTT. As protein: CAWSVKGSNQPQHF. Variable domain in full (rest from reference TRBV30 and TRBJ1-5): SQTIHQWPATLVQPVGSPLSLECTVEGTSNPNLYWYRQAAGRGLQLLFYSVGIGQISSEVPQNLSASRPQDRQFILSSKKLLLSDSGFYLCAWSVKGSNQPQHFGDGTRLSIL.

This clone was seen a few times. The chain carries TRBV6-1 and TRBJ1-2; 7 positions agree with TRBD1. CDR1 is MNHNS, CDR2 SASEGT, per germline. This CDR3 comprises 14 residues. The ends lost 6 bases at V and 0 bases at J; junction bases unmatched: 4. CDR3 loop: CASRGQLANYGYTF. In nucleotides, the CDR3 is TGTGCCAGCAGGGGACAGTTAGCTAACTATGGCTACACCTTC.

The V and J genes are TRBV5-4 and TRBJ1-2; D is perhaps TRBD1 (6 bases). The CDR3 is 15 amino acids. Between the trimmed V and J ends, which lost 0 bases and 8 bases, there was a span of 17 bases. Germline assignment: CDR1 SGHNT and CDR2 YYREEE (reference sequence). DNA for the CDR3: TGTGCCAGCAGCTTGGTCAAAACAGGGTTCCGGGGCTACACCTTC. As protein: CASSLVKTGFRGYTF.

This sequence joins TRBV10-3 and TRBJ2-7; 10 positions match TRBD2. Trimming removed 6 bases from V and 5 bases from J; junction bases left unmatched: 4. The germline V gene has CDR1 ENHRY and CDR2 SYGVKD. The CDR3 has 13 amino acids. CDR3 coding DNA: TGTGCCATCAGCGGGACTAGCGAGAACGAGCAGTACTTC. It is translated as CAISGTSENEQYF.

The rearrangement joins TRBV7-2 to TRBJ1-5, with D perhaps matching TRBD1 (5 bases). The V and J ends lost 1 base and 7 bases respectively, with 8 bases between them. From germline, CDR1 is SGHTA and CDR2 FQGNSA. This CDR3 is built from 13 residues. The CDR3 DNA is TGTGCCAGCAGCTTAGGGGGGGACCAGCCCCAGCATTTT. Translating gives CASSLGGDQPQHF.

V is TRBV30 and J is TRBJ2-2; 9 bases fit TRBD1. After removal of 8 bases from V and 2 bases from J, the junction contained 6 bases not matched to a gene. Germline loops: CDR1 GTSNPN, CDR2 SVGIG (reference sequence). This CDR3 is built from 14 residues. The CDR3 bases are TGTGCCGGGGGACAGGGCCTTAACACCGGGGAGCTGTTTTTT. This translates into CAGGQGLNTGELFF.

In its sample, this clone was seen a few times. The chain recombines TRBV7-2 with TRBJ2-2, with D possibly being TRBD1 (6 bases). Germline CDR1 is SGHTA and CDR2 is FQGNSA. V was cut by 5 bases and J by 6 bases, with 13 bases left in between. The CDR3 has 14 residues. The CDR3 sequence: CASSPRTVAGELFF. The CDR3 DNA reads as TGTGCCAGCAGCCCACGGACAGTCGCCGGGGAGCTGTTTTTT.

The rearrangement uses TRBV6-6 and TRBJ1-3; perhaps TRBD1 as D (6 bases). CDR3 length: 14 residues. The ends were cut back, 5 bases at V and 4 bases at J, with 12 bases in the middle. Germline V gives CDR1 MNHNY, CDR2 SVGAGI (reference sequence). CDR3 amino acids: CASSLDSSGNTIYF. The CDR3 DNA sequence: TGTGCCAGCAGTCTGGACAGTTCCGGAAACACCATATATTTT.

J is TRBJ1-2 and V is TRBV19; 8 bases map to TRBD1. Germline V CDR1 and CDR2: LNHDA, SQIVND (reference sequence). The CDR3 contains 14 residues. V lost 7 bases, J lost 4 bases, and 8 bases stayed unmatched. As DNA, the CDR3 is TGTGCCAGTACCCCCGGACAGGGTCCCTATGGCTACACCTTC. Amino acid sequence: CASTPGQGPYGYTF. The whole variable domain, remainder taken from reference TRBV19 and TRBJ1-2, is DGGITQSPKYLFRKEGQNVTLSCEQNLNHDAMYWYRQDPGQGLRLIYYSQIVNDFQKGDIAEGYSVSREKKESFPLTVTSAQKNPTAFYLCASTPGQGPYGYTFGSGTRLTVV.

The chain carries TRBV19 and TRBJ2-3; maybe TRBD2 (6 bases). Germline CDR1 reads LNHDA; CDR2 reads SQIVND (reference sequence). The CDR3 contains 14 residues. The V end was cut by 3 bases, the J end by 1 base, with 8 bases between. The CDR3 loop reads CASSIRRGTDTQYF. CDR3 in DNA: TGTGCCAGTAGTATCAGGAGGGGCACAGATACGCAGTATTTT.

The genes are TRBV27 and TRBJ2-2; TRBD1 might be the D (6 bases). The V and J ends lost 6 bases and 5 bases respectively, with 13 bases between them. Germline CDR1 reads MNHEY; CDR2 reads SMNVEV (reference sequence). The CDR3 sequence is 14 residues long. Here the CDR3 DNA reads TGTGCCAGCAGCCTACAGGGACGAACCGGGGAGCTGTTTTTT. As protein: CASSLQGRTGELFF.

The CDR3 nucleotides are TGCGCCAGCAGCTTGGAGAGCTCCTATAATTCACCCCTCCACTTT. Amino acids: CASSLESSYNSPLHF. The genes are TRBV5-1 and TRBJ1-6; D ambiguous. The CDR3 totals 15 residues. V was clipped by 0 bases and J by 0 bases, with 4 bases between them. Germline V gives CDR1 SGHRS, CDR2 YFSETQ.

The CDR3, as DNA: TGTGCCATCAGTGAGTCAAACACGGGGGCAGATACGCAGTATTTT. It yields the protein CAISESNTGADTQYF. The chain has TRBV10-3 and TRBJ2-3, with TRBD2 as a possible D gene (6 bases). CDR1 and CDR2 from the germline V gene are ENHRY and SYGVKD. The V end was cut by 0 bases, the J end by 4 bases, with 11 bases between. The CDR3 is 15 residues long.

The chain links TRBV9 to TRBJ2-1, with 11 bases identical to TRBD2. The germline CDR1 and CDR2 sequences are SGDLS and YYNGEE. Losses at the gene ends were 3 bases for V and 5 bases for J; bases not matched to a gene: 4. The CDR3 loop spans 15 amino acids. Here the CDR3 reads CASSAPGLADNEQFF. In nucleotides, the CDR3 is TGTGCCAGCAGCGCCCCGGGACTAGCGGACAATGAGCAGTTCTTC. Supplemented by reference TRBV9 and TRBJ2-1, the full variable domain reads DSGVTQTPKHLITATGQRVTLRCSPRSGDLSVYWYQQSLDQGLQFLIQYYNGEERAKGNILERFSAQQFPDLHSELNLSSLELGDSALYFCASSAPGLADNEQFFGPGTRLTVL.

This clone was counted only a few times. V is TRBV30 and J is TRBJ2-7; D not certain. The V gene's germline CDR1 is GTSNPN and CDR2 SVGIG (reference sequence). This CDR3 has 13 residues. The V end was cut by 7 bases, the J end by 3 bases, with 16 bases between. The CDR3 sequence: CASEPSPGYEQYF. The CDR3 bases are TGTGCCTCCGAACCTTCTCCGGGCTACGAGCAGTACTTC.

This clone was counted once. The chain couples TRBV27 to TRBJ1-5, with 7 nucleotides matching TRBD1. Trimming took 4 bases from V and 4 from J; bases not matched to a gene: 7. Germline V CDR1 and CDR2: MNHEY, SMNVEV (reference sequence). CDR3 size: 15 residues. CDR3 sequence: CASSSYRGKNQPQHF. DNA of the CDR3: TGTGCCAGCAGTTCTTACAGGGGTAAAAATCAGCCCCAGCATTTT.